This T cell receptor beta chain was sequenced during a study of blood T cell repertoires in COVID-19. Study at large: COVID-19 samples from acute and convalescent phases originated in the United States, Italy and Spain. Sample material is recorded as cDNA or gDNA derived from T cells, B-cell-depleted T cells, or PBMCs.

Germline assignment: CDR1 LNHDA and CDR2 SQIVND (reference sequence). This CDR3 region has 13 residues. The J segment lost 2 bases and the V segment lost 7 bases, leaving 2 bases of the junction unmatched. The repertoire was sequenced with immunoSEQ multiplex PCR; TCRdb's copy has only in-frame clones and lacks some. The data hold about 300,000 clones, with 86% observed a single time. The source of this sequence is a woman between 45 and 65 years old with acute or convalescent COVID-19. Sequencing was carried out using peripheral blood. V gene TRBV19 combines with J gene TRBJ2-7; 10 bases align to TRBD1. CDR3 region: CASKDRGAYEQYF. In nucleotides, the CDR3 is TGTGCCAGTAAGGACAGGGGGGCCTACGAGCAGTACTTC.